These T cell receptor beta chains were read from a single sample in a study of T cells in tuberculosis. TCRdb's copy holds only in-frame clones and misses some; the assay was immunoSEQ multiplex PCR. This table has tens of thousands of clones, about 91% appearing once. Material: PBMCs, obtained at tuberculosis diagnosis. These receptors came from an adult with tuberculosis. Some clones in this sample may be carry-over from other donors' samples. Each CDR3 is given with its conserved first and last residue. The D gene is left open where the match is weak. Part of the rows lack a size; the others show once, few, many or a class for expanded clones.

size,D,J,V,CDR3,DNA
-,TRBD1,TRBJ2-1,TRBV25-1,CASSEGPGQIYNEQFF,TGTGCCAGCAGTGAAGGCCCGGGACAGATCTACAATGAGCAGTTCTTC
-,-,TRBJ1-1,TRBV5-1,CASSLIASGGGTEAFF,TGCGCCAGCAGCTTGATAGCTTCGGGGGGAGGCACTGAAGCTTTCTTT
-,-,TRBJ2-3,TRBV27,CASSSPPYTDTQYF,TGTGCCAGCAGTTCCCCCCCGTACACAGATACGCAGTATTTT
-,-,TRBJ2-2,TRBV18,CASSPSQEGNTGELFF,TGTGCCAGCTCACCGTCACAGGAGGGAAACACCGGGGAGCTGTTTTTT
-,-,TRBJ2-7,TRBV6-1,CASSEGPSYEQYF,TGTGCCAGCAGTGAAGGGCCGTCCTACGAGCAGTACTTC
-,TRBD2,TRBJ2-1,TRBV5-4,CASSPGGSYNEQFF,TGTGCCAGCAGCCCGGGGGGCTCCTACAATGAGCAGTTCTTC
-,-,TRBJ2-7,TRBV7-2,CASSLGWAGHSYEQYF,TGTGCCAGCAGCTTAGGATGGGCGGGGCACTCCTACGAGCAGTACTTC
once,-,TRBJ1-6,TRBV5-8,CASSLSINSPLHF,TGTGCCAGCAGCTTGTCTATTAATTCACCCCTCCACTTT
-,-,TRBJ2-7,TRBV19,CASSRGDEQYF,TGTGCCAGTAGTAGGGGGGACGAGCAGTACTTC
once,TRBD1,TRBJ2-5,TRBV11-2,CASSLFRAGTGGRETQYF,TGTGCCAGCAGCTTATTCCGGGCCGGGACAGGGGGTCGGGAGACCCAGTACTTC
-,-,TRBJ1-4,TRBV5-1,CASSEIVGANEKLFF,TGCGCCAGCAGCGAAATAGTGGGGGCCAATGAAAAACTGTTTTTT
once,-,TRBJ2-2,TRBV7-2,CASSPQGRGGELFF,TGTGCCAGCAGCCCTCAAGGGAGGGGGGGGGAGCTGTTTTTT
-,-,TRBJ1-4,TRBV7-9,CASSFGQTATNEKLFF,TGTGCCAGCAGCTTCGGACAGACCGCAACTAATGAAAAACTGTTTTTT
-,-,TRBJ2-2,TRBV11-1,CASSLRSGYTGELFF,TGTGCCAGCAGCTTAAGGTCAGGATACACCGGGGAGCTGTTTTTT
once,-,TRBJ1-3,TRBV7-8,CASSFGGSGGNTIYF,TGTGCCAGCAGCTTCGGGGGATCAGGTGGAAACACCATATATTTT
-,-,TRBJ2-1,TRBV4-1,CASSQVIFYNEQFF,TGCGCCAGCAGCCAAGTCATTTTTTACAATGAGCAGTTCTTC
-,-,TRBJ1-5,TRBV6-6,CASSFQPGNQPQHF,TGTGCCAGCAGTTTTCAACCAGGCAATCAGCCCCAGCATTTT
-,-,TRBJ1-2,TRBV6-6,CASSYGGDYGYTF,TGTGCCAGCAGTTACGGGGGGGACTATGGCTACACCTTC
-,-,TRBJ1-2,TRBV11-2,CASSLAGGGVYGYTF,TGTGCCAGCAGCTTAGCGGGGGGCGGTGTCTATGGCTACACCTTC
-,-,TRBJ1-4,TRBV7-2,CASSSQIATNEKLFF,TGTGCCAGCAGCTCCCAGATTGCAACTAATGAAAAACTGTTTTTT
-,TRBD1,TRBJ2-7,TRBV7-8,CASSPAAGGGGYEQYF,TGTGCCAGCAGCCCGGCCGCAGGGGGTGGCGGCTACGAGCAGTACTTC
-,TRBD1,TRBJ2-7,TRBV15,CATSREVGWDRDLLGQYF,TGTGCCACCAGCAGAGAAGTGGGATGGGACAGGGACTTACTCGGGCAGTACTTC
-,-,TRBJ2-7,TRBV11-2,CASSLLTYEQYF,TGTGCCAGCAGCTTGTTAACCTACGAGCAGTACTTC
few,-,TRBJ1-5,TRBV10-1,CASSNPLDRSNQPQHF,TGCGCCAGCAGTAATCCCTTAGACAGATCCAATCAGCCCCAGCATTTT
-,TRBD1,TRBJ2-3,TRBV30,CAWSVGDRVTDTQYF,TGTGCCTGGAGTGTCGGGGACAGGGTGACAGATACGCAGTATTTT
-,TRBD1,TRBJ2-2,TRBV12-5,CASGLGALTGGTGELFF,TGTGCTAGTGGTTTGGGGGCTCTGACAGGGGGCACCGGGGAGCTGTTTTTT
-,-,TRBJ1-4,TRBV5-1,CASSLTGQFLGERFF,TGCGCCAGCAGTTTAACCGGACAATTTTTAGGGGAAAGGTTTTTT